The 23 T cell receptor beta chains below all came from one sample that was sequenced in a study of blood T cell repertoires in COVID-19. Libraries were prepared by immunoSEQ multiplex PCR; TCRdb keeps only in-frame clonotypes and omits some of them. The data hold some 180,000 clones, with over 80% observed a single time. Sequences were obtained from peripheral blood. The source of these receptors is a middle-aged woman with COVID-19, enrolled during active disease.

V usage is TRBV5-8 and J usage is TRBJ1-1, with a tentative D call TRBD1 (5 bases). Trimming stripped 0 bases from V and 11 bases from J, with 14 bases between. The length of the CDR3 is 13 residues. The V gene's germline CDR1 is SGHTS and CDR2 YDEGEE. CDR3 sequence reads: CASSLDGRADAFF. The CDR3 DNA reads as TGTGCCAGCAGCTTGGACGGCAGGGCGGATGCTTTCTTT.

The CDR3 DNA is TGTGCCAGCAGCCAAAATAGCGGGAGTTACAATGAGCAGTTCTTC. This codes for CASSQNSGSYNEQFF. This rearrangement joins TRBV4-2 to TRBJ2-1, with TRBD2 matching over 9 bases. Trimming took 2 bases from V and 4 from J; bases not matched to a gene: 3. The CDR3 runs 15 residues. Germline-derived CDR1 and CDR2 are LGHNA and YNFKEQ.

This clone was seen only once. CDR3 sequence reads: CASSPGQNTGELFF. The CDR3 region has the DNA TGTGCCAGCAGTCCGGGACAGAACACCGGGGAGCTGTTTTTT. The chain carries TRBV6-4 and TRBJ2-2; a possible D gene is TRBD1 (6 bases). CDR3 length equals 14 residues. Per the germline V gene, CDR1 is MRHNA and CDR2 is SNTAGT. The ends were cut back, 5 bases at V and 1 base at J, with 8 bases in the middle.

CDR3: CASSLGGAVSRDRAAQHF. In DNA, the CDR3 is TGTGCCAGCAGCTTGGGGGGCGCCGTCTCTAGGGATCGGGCAGCCCAGCATTTT. The J gene is TRBJ1-5, the V gene TRBV5-8, with a tentative D call TRBD1 (5 bases). Trimming removed 0 bases from V and 11 bases from J, with 27 bases in between. The V gene's germline CDR1 is SGHTS and CDR2 YDEGEE. This CDR3 has 18 residues.

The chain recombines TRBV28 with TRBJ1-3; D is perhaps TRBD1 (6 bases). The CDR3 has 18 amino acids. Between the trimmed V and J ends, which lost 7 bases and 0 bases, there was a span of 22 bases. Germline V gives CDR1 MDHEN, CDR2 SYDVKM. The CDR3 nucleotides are TGTGCCAGCACGACCGGGACACTAGACCCATCCTCTGGAAACACCATATATTTT. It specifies CASTTGTLDPSSGNTIYF.

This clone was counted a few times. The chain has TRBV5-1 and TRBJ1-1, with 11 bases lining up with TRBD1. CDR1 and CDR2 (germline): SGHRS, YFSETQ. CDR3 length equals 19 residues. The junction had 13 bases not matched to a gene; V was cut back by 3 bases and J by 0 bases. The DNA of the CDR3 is TGCGCCAGCAGCTGGGCTCCCGGGACAGGGGGAGACATGAACACTGAAGCTTTCTTT. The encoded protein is CASSWAPGTGGDMNTEAFF.

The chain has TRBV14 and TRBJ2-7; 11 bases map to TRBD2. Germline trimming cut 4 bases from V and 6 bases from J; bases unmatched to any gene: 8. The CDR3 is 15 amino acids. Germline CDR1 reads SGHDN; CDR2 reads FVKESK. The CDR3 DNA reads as TGTGCCAGCAGCCCTATAGCGGGAGGGCCGCCCGAGCAGTACTTC. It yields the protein CASSPIAGGPPEQYF.

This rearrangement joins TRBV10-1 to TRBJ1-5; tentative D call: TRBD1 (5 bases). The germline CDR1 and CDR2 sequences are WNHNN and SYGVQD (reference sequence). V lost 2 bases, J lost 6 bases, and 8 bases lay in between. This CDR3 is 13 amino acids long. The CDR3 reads CASSERGTQPQHF. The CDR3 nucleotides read TGCGCCAGCAGTGAGCGGGGGACTCAGCCCCAGCATTTT.

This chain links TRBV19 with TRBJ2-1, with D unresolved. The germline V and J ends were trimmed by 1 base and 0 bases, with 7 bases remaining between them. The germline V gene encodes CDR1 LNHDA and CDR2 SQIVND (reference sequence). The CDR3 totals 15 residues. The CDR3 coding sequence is TGTGCCAGTAGTATAGGTGAGAGCTCCTACAATGAGCAGTTCTTC. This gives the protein CASSIGESSYNEQFF.

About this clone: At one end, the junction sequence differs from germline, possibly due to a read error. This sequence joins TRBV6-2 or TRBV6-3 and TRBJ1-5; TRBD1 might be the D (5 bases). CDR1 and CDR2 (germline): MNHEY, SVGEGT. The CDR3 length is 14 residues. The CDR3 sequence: CASSSAGLSTGRYF. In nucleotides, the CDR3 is TGTGCCAGCAGTTCCGCGGGACTTTCAACGGGAAGGTATTTT.

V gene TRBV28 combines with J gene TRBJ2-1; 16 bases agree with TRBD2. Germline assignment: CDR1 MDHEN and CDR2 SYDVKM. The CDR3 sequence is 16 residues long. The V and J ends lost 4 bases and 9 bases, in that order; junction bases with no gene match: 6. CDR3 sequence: CASSSPGLAGGSEQFF. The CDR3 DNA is TGTGCCAGCAGTTCCCCGGGACTAGCGGGAGGGAGTGAGCAGTTCTTC. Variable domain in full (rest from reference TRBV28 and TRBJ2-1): DVKVTQSSRYLVKRTGEKVFLECVQDMDHENMFWYRQDPGLGLRLIYFSYDVKMKEKGDIPEGYSVSREKKERFSLILESASTNQTSMYLCASSSPGLAGGSEQFFGPGTRLTVL.

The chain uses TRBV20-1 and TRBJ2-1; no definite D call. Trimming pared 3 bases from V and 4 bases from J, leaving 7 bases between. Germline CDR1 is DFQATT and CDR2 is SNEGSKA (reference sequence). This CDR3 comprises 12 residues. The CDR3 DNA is TGCAGTGCTAGTCCCCGGTACAATGAGCAGTTCTTC. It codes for CSASPRYNEQFF.

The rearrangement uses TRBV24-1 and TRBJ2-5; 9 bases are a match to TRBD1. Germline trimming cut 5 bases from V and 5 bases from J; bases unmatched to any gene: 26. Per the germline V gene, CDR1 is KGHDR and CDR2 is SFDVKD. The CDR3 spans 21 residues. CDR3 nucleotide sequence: TGTGCCACCAGTGGACCAGTTGGGGGACCGGGACAGGGAAAGTTGGTGGAGACCCAGTACTTC. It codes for CATSGPVGGPGQGKLVETQYF.

The CDR3 reads CASSLQGDYGYTF. DNA for the CDR3: TGTGCCAGCAGTTTACAGGGCGACTATGGCTACACCTTC. The rearrangement links TRBV12-3 or TRBV12-4 to TRBJ1-2; TRBD1 is a possible D gene (5 bases). Trimming stripped 2 bases from V and 3 bases from J, with 7 bases between. The length of the CDR3 is 13 residues.

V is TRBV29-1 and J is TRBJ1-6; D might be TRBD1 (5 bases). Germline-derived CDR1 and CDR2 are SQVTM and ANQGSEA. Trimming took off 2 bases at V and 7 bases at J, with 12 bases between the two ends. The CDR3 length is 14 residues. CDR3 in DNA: TGCAGCGTTGAATTCGGGGGGGTGAATTCACCCCTCCACTTT. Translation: CSVEFGGVNSPLHF.

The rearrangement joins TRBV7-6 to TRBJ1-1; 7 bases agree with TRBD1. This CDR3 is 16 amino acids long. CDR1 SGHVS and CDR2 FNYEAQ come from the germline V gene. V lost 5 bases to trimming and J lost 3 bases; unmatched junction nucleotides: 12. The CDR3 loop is CASSQGQSGIHTEAFF. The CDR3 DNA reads TGTGCCAGCAGCCAGGGACAGTCGGGTATCCACACTGAAGCTTTCTTT.

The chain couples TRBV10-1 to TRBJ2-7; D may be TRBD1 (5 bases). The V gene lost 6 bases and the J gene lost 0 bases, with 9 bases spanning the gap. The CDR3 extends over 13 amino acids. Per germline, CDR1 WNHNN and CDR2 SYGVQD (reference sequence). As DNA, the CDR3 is TGCGCCAGCAGCCGTGGGGCCTCCTACGAGCAGTACTTC. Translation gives CASSRGASYEQYF.

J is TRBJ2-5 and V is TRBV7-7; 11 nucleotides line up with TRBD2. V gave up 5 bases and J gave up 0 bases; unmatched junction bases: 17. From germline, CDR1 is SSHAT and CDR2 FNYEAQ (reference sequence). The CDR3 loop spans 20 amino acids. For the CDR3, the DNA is TGTGCCAGCAGCCCATCCTTCCCTAGCGGGGGGCGATTCAACCAAGAGACCCAGTACTTC. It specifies CASSPSFPSGGRFNQETQYF.

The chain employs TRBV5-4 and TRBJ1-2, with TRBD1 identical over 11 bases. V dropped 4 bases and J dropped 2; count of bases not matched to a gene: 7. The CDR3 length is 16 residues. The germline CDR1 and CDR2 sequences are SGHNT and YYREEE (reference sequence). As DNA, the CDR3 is TGTGCCAGCAGCGTTCCGGACAGGGGGCGAAACTATGGCTACACCTTC. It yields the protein CASSVPDRGRNYGYTF.

CDR3 DNA: TGTGCCAGCAGCTTAGGGGACAGGGACGTGGATACGCAGTATTTT. The encoded protein is CASSLGDRDVDTQYF. V is TRBV7-9 and J is TRBJ2-3, with TRBD1 matching over 9 bases. Per the germline V gene, CDR1 is SEHNR and CDR2 is FQNEAQ (reference sequence). The CDR3 totals 15 residues. J gave up 6 bases and V 1 base, and 5 bases lay outside the gene matches.

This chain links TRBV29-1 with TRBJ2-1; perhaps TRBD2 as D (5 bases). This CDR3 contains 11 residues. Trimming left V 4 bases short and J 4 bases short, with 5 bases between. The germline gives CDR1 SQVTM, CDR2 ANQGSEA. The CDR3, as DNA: TGCAGCGTTGGGACTTACAATGAGCAGTTCTTC. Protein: CSVGTYNEQFF.

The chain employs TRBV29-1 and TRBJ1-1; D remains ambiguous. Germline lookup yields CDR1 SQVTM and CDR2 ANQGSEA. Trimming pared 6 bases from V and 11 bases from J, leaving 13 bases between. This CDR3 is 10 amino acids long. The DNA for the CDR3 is TGCAGCGTGGCCTTGGGCAGGGCTTTCTTT. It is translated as CSVALGRAFF.

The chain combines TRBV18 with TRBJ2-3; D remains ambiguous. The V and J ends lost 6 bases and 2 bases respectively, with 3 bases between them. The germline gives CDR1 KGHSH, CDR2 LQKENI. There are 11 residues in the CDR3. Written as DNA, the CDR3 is TGTGCCAGCTCCTCCACAGATACGCAGTATTTT. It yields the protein CASSSTDTQYF.